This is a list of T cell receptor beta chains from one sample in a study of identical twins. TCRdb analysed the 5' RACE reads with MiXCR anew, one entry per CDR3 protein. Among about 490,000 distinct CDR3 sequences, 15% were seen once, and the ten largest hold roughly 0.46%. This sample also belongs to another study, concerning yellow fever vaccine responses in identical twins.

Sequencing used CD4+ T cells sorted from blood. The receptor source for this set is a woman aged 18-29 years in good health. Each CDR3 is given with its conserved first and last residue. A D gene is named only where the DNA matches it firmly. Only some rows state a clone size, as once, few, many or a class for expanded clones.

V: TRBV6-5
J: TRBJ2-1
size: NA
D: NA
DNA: TGTGCCAGCAGTTCCTCTAGCTATGAGCAGTTCTTC
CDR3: CASSSSSYEQFF

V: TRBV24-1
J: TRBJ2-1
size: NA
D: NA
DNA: TGTGCCACCAGTGGGACCGGAAGCTCCTACAATGAGCAGTTCTTC
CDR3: CATSGTGSSYNEQFF

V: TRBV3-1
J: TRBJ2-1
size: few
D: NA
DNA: TGTGCCAGCAGCCCACAGCCTGGTTCCTACAATGAGCAGTTCTTC
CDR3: CASSPQPGSYNEQFF

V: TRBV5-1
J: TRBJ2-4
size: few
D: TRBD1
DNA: TGCGCCAGCAGCTTCCTGGGACAGGGGGTGGACATTCAGTACTTC
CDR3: CASSFLGQGVDIQYF

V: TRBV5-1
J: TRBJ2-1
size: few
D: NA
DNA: TGCGCCAGCAGCTTATATCCAGGGGACAATGAGCAGTTCTTC
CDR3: CASSLYPGDNEQFF

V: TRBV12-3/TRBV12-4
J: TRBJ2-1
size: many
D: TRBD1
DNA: TGTGCCAGCAGTCACATCCGGGACAGGGGCCCTTCATATGAGCAGTTCTTC
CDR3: CASSHIRDRGPSYEQFF

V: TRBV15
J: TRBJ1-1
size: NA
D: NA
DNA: TGTGCCACCAGCAGAGATCAATCAGGGACTGAAGCTTTCTTT
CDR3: CATSRDQSGTEAFF

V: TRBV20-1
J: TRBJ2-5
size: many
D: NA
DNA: TGCAGTGCTAGGGATGGTCAGACCCAGTACTTC
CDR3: CSARDGQTQYF

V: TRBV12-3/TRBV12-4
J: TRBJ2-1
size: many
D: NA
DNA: TGTGCCAGTCGAGGGAACAGGAGAAATGAGCAGTTCTTC
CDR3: CASRGNRRNEQFF

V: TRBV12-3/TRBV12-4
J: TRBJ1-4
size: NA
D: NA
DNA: TGTGCCAGCAGACCTTTGGGGGCTGAGAGGGAAAAACTGTTTTTT
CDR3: CASRPLGAEREKLFF

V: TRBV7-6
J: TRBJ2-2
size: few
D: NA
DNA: TGTGCCAGCAGCTTACAGGCGGGCACCGGGGAGCTGTTTTTT
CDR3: CASSLQAGTGELFF

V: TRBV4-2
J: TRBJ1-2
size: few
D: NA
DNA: TGTGCCAGCAGCCAAGATCCAGGGACGGCCCTGGGCGGCTACACCTTC
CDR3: CASSQDPGTALGGYTF

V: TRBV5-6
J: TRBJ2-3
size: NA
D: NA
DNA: TGTGCCAGCAGCTTGTATAGCCCTACCGCAGATACGCAGTATTTT
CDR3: CASSLYSPTADTQYF

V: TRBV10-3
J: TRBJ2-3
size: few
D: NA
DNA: TGTGCCATTGGACAGAGCACAGATACGCAGTATTTT
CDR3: CAIGQSTDTQYF

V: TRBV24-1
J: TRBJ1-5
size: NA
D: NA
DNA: TGTGCCACCAGTGAATCTGGGCGAAGTGGCAATCAGCCCCAGCATTTT
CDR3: CATSESGRSGNQPQHF

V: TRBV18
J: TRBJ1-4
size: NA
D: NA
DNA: TGTGCCAGCTCATCTCAGGGCTATGAAAAACTGTTTTTT
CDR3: CASSSQGYEKLFF

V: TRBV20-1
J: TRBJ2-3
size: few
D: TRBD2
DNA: TGCAGTGCTCAAGGCGCGCGGGAGAGCCTTAGCACAGATACGCAGTATTTT
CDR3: CSAQGARESLSTDTQYF

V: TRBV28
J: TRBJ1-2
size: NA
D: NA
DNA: TGTGCCACCCGATTGGTGGGGATATATGGCTACACCTTC
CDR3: CATRLVGIYGYTF

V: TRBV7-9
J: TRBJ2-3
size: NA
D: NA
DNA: TGTGCCACCTTGGACGGCGTACTCCCCACAGATACGCAGTATTTT
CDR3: CATLDGVLPTDTQYF

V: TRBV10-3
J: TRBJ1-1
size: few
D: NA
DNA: TGTGCCATCAGTGAGCAGTTAGAAGGCACTGAAGCTTTCTTT
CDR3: CAISEQLEGTEAFF

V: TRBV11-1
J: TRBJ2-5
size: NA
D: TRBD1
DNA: TGTGCCAGCAGCTTATACAGGGGCAACAACCTACAAGAGACCCAGTACTTC
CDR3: CASSLYRGNNLQETQYF

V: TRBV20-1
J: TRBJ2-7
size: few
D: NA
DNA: TGCAGTGCTAGAGGGTTCGGCGGGATCTCCTACGAGCAGTACTTC
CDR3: CSARGFGGISYEQYF

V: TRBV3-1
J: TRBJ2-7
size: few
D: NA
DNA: TGTGCCAGCAGCCCCCCGGGCGGCGAGCAGTACTTC
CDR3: CASSPPGGEQYF

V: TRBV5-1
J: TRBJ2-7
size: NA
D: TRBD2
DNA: TGCGCCAGCAGCCGGGGACTATCCGCCAGCTCCTACGAGCAGTACTTC
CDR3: CASSRGLSASSYEQYF

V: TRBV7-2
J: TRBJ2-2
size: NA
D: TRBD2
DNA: TGTGCCAGCAGCTCCCGGGGGGTCGCGAACACCGGGGAGCTGTTTTTT
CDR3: CASSSRGVANTGELFF

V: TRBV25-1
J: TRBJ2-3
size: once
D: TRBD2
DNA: TGTGCCAGCAGTGATCCCTCCCGCCTAGCGGGAGTCGGAGATACGCAGTATTTT
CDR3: CASSDPSRLAGVGDTQYF

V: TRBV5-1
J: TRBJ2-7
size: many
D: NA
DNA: TGCGCCAGCAGCTCCGGGACTTCCTACGAGCAGTACTTC
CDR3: CASSSGTSYEQYF

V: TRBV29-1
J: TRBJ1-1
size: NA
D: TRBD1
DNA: TGCAGCGTTCGACAGGGGGCTGAAGCTTTCTTT
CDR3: CSVRQGAEAFF

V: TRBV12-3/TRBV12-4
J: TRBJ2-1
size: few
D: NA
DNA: TGTGCCAGCAGCACAACGAGCGGCAGGTACAATGAGCAGTTCTTC
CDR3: CASSTTSGRYNEQFF

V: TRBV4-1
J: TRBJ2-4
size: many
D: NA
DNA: TGCGCCAGCAGCCAAGGAAGAGGGGTCCAGCCGGCCAAAAACATTCAGTACTTC
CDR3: CASSQGRGVQPAKNIQYF

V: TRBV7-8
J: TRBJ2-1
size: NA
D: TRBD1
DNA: TGTGCCAGCAGCCCCGGGACAGGCCTCATTATTTACAATGAGCAGTTCTTC
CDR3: CASSPGTGLIIYNEQFF

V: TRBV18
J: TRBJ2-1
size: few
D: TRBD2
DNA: TGTGCCAGCTCCCCAGGGGCTAGCGGGGGGACCCTACTCTACAATGAGCAGTTCTTC
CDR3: CASSPGASGGTLLYNEQFF

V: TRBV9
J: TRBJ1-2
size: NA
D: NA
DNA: TGTGCCAGCAGCGTAGGGCCTGCCTCCTGCACCTTC
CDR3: CASSVGPASCTF

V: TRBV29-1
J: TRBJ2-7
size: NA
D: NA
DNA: TGCAGCGTTGGGACGGCCTACGAGCAGTACTTC
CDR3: CSVGTAYEQYF

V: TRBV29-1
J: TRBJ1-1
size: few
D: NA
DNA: TGCAGTAGCCGGGAATTAGAGAACACTGAAGCTTTCTTT
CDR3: CSSRELENTEAFF

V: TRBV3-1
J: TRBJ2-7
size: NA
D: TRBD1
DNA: TGTGCCAGCAGCCCCCGACAGGGATACTACGAGCAGTACTTC
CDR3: CASSPRQGYYEQYF

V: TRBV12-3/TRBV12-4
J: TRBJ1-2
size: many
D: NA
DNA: TGTGCCAGCAGTTTGGGGGGACTTAACTATGGCTACACCTTC
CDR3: CASSLGGLNYGYTF

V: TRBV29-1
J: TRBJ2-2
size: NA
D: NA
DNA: TGCAGCGTGGGCAATACGCCAGCGACCGGGGAGCTGTTTTTT
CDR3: CSVGNTPATGELFF

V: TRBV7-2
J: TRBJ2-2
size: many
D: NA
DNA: TGTGCCAGCAGCTCCCTAGGGGGGACCGGGGAGCTGTTTTTT
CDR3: CASSSLGGTGELFF

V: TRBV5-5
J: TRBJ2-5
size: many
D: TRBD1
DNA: TGTGCCAGCAGCTTCGGACAGGGGTCCGAGACCCAGTACTTC
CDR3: CASSFGQGSETQYF

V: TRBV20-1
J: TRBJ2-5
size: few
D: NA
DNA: TGCAGTGCCCTCCCACCCCAGGTGGTCATCGTGGAGACCCAGTACTTC
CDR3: CSALPPQVVIVETQYF

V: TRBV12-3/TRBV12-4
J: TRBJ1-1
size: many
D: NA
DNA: TGTGCCAGCAGTTTTTGGGTTACCACTGAAGCTTTCTTT
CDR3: CASSFWVTTEAFF

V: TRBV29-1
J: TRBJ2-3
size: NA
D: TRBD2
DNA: TGCAGCGTTGAGGGGACTAGCGGGAGGGAGTTAGATACGCAGTATTTT
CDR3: CSVEGTSGRELDTQYF

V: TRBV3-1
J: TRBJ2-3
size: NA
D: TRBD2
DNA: TGTGCCAGCAGCCAAGAATATAGCGGGGCAACAGATACGCAGTATTTT
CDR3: CASSQEYSGATDTQYF

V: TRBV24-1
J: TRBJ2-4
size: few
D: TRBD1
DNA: TGTGCCACCAGTGAACCCGGGACAGGCGGCAAAAACATTCAGTACTTC
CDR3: CATSEPGTGGKNIQYF

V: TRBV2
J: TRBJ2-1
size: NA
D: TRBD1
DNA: TGTGCCAGCAGAGCGGACAGGGATAAATCCTACAATGAGCAGTTCTTC
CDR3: CASRADRDKSYNEQFF

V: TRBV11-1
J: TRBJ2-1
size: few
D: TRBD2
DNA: TGTGCCAGCAGCCTAGACCTAGCGGGCCACTACAATGAGCAGTTCTTC
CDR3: CASSLDLAGHYNEQFF

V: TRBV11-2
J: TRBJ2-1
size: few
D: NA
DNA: TGTGCCAGCAGCTCGGGGGACCCGTACAATGAGCAGTTCTTC
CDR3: CASSSGDPYNEQFF

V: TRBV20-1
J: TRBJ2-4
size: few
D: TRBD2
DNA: TGCAGTGCTACGCGGACTAGCGGGAGGTCGTACATTCAGTACTTC
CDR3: CSATRTSGRSYIQYF

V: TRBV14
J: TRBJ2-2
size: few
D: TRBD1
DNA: TGTGCCAGCAGGGGACAGGGGATAACCGGGGAGCTGTTTTTT
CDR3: CASRGQGITGELFF

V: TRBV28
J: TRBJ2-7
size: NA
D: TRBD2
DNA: TGTGCCAGCAGACCTAGCGGGGGGTCCTACGAGCAGTACTTC
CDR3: CASRPSGGSYEQYF

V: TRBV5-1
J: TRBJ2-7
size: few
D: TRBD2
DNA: TGCGCCAGCAGCCACCGGACAGGCGGACTAGCGGGATTGTACTTC
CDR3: CASSHRTGGLAGLYF

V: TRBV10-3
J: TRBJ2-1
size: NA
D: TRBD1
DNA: TGTGCCATCAGTGGCCGACAGGGGACGGATGAGCAGTTCTTC
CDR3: CAISGRQGTDEQFF

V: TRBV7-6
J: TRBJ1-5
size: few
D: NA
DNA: TGTGCCAGCAGCTTAGGGTCGGGGCAGCCCCAGCATTTT
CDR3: CASSLGSGQPQHF

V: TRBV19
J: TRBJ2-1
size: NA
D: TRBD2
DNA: TGTGCCAGTAGTATCCCCGCCCGGACTAGCGTAGGCAATGAGCAGTTCTTC
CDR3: CASSIPARTSVGNEQFF

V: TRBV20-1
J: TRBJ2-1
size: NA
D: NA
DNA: TGCAGTGCTAGGTTCGATAGTGAGCAGTTCTTC
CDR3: CSARFDSEQFF

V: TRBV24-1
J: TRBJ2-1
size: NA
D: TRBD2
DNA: TGTGCCACCAGTGATTCCCGGACTAGACGGGGTTACAATGAGCAGTTCTTC
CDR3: CATSDSRTRRGYNEQFF

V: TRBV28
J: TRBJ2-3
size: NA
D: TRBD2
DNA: TGTGCCAGCAGTCCAAGCGGGGGGGCATATACGCAGTATTTT
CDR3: CASSPSGGAYTQYF